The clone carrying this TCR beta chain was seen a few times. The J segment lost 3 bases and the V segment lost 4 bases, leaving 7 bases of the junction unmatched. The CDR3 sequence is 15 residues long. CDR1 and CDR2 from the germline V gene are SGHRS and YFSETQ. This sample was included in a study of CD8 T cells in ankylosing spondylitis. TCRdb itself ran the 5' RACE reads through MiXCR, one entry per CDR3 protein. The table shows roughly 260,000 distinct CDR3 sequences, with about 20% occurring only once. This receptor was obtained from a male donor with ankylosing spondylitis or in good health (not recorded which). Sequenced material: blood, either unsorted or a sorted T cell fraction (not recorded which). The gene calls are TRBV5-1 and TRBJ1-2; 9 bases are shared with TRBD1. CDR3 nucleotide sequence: TGCGCCAGCAGCCTACAGGGGGCGGCTGACTATGGCTACACCTTC. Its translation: CASSLQGAADYGYTF.